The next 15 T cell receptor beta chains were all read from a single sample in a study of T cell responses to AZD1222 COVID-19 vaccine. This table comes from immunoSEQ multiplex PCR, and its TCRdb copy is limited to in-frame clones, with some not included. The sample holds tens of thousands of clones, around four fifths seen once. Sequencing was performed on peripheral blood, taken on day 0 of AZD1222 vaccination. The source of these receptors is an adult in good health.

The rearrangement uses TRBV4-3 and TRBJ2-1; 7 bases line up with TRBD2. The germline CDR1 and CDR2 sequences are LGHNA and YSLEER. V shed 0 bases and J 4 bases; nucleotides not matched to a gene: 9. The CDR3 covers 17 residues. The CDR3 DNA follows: TGCGCCAGCAGCCAAGATAGTGCTAGCGGTTTTTACAATGAGCAGTTCTTC. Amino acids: CASSQDSASGFYNEQFF.

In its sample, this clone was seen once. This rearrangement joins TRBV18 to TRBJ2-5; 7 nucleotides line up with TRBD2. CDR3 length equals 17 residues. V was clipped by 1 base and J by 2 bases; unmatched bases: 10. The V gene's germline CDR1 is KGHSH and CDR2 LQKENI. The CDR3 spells CASSPLKIELAQETQYF. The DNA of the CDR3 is TGTGCCAGCTCACCACTTAAAATAGAACTAGCGCAAGAGACCCAGTACTTC.

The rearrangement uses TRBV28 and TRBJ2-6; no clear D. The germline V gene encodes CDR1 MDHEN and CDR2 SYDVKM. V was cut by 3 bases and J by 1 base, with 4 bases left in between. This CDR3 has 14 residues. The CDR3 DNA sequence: TGTGCCAGCAGTTTGAGATCTGGGGCCAACGTCCTGACTTTC. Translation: CASSLRSGANVLTF.

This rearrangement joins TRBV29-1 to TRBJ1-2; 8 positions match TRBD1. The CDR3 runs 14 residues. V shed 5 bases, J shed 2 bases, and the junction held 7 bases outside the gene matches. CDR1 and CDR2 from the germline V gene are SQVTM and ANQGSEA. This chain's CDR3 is CSVLGGDRNYGYTF. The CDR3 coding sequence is TGCAGCGTTCTGGGGGGGGACAGGAACTATGGCTACACCTTC.

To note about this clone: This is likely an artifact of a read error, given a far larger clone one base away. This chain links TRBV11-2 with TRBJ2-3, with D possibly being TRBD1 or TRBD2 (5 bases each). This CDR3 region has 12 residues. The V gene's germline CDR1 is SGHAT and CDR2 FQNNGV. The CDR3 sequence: CATSHDSTGLYF. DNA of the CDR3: TGTGCCACCAGCCACGACTCCACGGGGCTGTATTTT.

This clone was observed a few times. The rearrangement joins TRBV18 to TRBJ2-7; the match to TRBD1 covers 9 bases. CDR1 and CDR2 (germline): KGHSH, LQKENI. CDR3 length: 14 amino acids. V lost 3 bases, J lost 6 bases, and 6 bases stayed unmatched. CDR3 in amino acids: CASSPPGQGGEQYF. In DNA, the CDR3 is TGTGCCAGCTCACCGCCGGGACAGGGAGGCGAGCAGTACTTC. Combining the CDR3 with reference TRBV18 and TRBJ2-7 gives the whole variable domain NAGVMQNPRHLVRRRGQEARLRCSPMKGHSHVYWYRQLPEEGLKFMVYLQKENIIDESGMPKERFSAEFPKEGPSILRIQQVVRGDSAAYFCASSPPGQGGEQYFGPGTRLTVT.

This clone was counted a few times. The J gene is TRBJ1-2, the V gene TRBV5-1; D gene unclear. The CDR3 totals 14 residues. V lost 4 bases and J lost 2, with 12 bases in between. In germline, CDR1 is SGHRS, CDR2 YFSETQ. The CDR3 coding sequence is TGCGCCAGCAGCCCTACGACGGGGAACTATGGCTACACCTTC. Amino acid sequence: CASSPTTGNYGYTF.

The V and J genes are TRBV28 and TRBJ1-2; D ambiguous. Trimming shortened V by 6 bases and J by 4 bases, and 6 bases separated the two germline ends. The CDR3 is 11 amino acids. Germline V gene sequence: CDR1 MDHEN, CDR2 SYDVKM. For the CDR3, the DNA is TGTGCCAGCAGCGATAGCTATGGCTACACCTTC. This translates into CASSDSYGYTF.

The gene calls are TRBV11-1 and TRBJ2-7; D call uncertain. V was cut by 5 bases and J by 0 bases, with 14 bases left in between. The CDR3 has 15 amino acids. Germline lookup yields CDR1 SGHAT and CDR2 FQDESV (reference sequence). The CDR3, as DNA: TGTGCCAGCAGCAACCCTCAAATAGGCTCCTACGAGCAGTACTTC. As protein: CASSNPQIGSYEQYF.

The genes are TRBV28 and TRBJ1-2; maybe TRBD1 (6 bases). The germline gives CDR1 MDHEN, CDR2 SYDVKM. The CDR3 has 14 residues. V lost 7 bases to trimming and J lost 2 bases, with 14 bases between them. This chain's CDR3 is CASMGGARNYGYTF. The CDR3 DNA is TGTGCCAGCATGGGGGGGGCGCGGAACTATGGCTACACCTTC.

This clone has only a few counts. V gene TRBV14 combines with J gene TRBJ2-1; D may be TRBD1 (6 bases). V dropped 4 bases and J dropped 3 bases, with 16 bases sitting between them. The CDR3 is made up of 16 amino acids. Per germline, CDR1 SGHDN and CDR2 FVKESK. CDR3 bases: TGTGCCAGCAGCCTACCTGGGACACAGAGCTACAATGAGCAGTTCTTC. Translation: CASSLPGTQSYNEQFF.

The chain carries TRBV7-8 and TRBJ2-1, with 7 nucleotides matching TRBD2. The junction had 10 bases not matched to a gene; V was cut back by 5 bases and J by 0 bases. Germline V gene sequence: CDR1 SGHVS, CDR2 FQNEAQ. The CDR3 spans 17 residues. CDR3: CASSPRLAILSYNEQFF. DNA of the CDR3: TGTGCCAGCAGCCCCCGACTAGCCATCCTCTCCTACAATGAGCAGTTCTTC.

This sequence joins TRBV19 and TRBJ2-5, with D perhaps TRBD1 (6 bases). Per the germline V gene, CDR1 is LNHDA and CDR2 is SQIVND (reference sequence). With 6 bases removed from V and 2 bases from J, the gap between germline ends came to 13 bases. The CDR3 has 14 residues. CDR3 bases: TGTGCCAGTAGCCGCAGGACAGCTCAAGAGACCCAGTACTTC. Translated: CASSRRTAQETQYF. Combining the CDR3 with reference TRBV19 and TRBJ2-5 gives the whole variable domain DGGITQSPKYLFRKEGQNVTLSCEQNLNHDAMYWYRQDPGQGLRLIYYSQIVNDFQKGDIAEGYSVSREKKESFPLTVTSAQKNPTAFYLCASSRRTAQETQYFGPGTRLLVL.

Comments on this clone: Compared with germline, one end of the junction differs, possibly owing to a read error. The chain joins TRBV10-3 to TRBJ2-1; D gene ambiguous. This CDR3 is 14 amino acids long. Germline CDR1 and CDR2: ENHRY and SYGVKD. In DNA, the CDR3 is TGTGCCGTCAGTGAGTCCCTATCCAGAAATGAGCAGTTCTTC. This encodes CAVSESLSRNEQFF.

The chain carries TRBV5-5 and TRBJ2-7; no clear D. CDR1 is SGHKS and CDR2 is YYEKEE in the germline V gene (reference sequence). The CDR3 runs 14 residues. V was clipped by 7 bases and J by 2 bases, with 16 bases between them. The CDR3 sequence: CASRLHPFTYEQYF. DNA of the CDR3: TGTGCCAGCCGCCTTCACCCCTTTACCTACGAGCAGTACTTC.